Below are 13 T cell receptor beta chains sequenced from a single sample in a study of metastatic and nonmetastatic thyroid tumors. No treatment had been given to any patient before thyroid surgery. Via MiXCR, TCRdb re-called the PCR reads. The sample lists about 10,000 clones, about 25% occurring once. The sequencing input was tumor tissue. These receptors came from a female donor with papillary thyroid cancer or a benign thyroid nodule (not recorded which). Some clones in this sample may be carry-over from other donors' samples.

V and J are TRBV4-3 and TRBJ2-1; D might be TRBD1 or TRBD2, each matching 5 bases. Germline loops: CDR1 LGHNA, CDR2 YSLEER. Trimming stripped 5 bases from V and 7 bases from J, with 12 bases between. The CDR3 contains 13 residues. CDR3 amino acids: CASSGGGRNEQFF. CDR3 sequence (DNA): TGCGCCAGCAGCGGGGGTGGACGGAATGAGCAGTTCTTC.

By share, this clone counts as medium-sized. CDR3 amino acids: CASSLATGSGELFF. As DNA, the CDR3 is TGTGCCAGCAGCTTAGCGACAGGTTCGGGGGAGCTGTTTTTT. The chain carries TRBV7-2 and TRBJ2-2, with D perhaps matching TRBD1 (6 bases). The CDR3 spans 14 residues. Germline lookup yields CDR1 SGHTA and CDR2 FQGNSA. Trimming left V 0 bases short and J 8 bases short, with 10 bases between. Drawing the rest from reference TRBV7-2 and TRBJ2-2, the complete variable domain is GAGVSQSPSNKVTEKGKDVELRCDPISGHTALYWYRQSLGQGLEFLIYFQGNSAPDKSGLPSDRFSAERTGGSVSTLTIQRTQQEDSAVYLCASSLATGSGELFFGEGSRLTVL.

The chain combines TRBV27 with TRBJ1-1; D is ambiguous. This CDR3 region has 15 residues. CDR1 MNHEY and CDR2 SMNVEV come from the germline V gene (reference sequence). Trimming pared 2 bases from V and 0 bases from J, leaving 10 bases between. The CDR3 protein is CASSLTARVNTEAFF. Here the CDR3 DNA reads TGTGCCAGCAGTTTAACGGCTCGGGTGAACACTGAAGCTTTCTTT.

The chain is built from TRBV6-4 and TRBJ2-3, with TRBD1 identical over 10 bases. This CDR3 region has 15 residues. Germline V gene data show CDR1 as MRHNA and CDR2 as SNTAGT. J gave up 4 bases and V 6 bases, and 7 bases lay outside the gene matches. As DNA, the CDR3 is TGTGCCAGCAGCGTCGGACAGGGGGTTGCAGATACGCAGTATTTT. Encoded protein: CASSVGQGVADTQYF.

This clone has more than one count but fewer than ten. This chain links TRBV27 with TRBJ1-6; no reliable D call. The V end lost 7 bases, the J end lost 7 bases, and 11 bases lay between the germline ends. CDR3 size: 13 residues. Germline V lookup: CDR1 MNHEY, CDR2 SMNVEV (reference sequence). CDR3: CASTLRWNSPLHF. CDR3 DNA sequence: TGTGCCAGCACCCTCCGATGGAATTCACCCCTCCACTTT.

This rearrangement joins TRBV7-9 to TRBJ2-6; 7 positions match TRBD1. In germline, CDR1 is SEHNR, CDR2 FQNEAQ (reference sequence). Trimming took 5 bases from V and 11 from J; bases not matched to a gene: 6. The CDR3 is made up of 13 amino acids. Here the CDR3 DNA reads TGTGCCAGCAGCCGACAGGGCACTGACGTCCTGACTTTC. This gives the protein CASSRQGTDVLTF.

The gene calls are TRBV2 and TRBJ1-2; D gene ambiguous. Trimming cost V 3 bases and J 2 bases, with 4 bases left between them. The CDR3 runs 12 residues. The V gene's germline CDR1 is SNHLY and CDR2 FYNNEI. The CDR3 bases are TGTGCCAGCAGTGACAGGAACTATGGCTACACCTTC. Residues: CASSDRNYGYTF.

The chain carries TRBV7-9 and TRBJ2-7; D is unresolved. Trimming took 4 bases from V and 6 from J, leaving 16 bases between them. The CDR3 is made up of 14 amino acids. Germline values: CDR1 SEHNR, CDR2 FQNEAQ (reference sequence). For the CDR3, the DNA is TGTGCCAGCAGCTCGCCTCCCGCGACAATCGAGCAGTACTTC. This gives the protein CASSSPPATIEQYF.

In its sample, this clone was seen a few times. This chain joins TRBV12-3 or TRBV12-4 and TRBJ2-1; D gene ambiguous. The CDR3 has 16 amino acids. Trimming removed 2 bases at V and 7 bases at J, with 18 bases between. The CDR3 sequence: CASSLRETLLRNEQFF. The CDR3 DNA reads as TGTGCCAGCAGTTTACGCGAGACCCTCCTGAGGAATGAGCAGTTCTTC.

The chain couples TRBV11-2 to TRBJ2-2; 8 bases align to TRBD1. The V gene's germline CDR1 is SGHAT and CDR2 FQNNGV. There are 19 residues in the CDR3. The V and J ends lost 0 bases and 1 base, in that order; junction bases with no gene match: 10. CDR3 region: CASSLDRKVGTGNTGELFF. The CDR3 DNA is TGTGCCAGCAGCTTAGATCGTAAAGTCGGGACAGGGAACACCGGGGAGCTGTTTTTT.

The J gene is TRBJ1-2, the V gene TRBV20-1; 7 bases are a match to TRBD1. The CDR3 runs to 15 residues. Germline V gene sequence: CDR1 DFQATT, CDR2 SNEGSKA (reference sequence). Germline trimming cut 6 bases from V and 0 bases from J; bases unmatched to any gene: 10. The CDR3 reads CSATGTATANYGYTF. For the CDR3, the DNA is TGCAGTGCCACAGGGACAGCAACAGCTAACTATGGCTACACCTTC.

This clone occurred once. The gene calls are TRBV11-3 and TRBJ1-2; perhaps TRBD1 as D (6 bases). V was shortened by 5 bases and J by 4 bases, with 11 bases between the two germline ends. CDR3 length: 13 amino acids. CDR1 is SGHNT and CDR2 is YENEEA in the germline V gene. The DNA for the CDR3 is TGTGCCAGCAGCGAAACAGGGATCTATGGCTACACCTTC. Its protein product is CASSETGIYGYTF.

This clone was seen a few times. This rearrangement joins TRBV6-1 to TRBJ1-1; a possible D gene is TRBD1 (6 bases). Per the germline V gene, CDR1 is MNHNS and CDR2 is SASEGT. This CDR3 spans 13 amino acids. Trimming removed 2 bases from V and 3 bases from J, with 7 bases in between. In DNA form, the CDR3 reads TGTGCCAGCAGTGAATGGACAGACACTGAAGCTTTCTTT. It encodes CASSEWTDTEAFF.